The 10 T cell receptor beta chains in this list originate from one sample, sequenced in a study of blood T cell repertoires in COVID-19 (dated by TCRdb to the early 2020s). Library creation used the immunoSEQ multiplex PCR assay. The clones in this table, taken by TCRdb from immuneACCESS, are in-frame only. Not every clone is retained; where verified, under half of the shortfall comes from an unresolved V gene, and the cause of the rest is unknown. This sample comprises around 60,000 clones, approximately 72% of them detected only once. The biggest ten clones account for 4.8% of the sample. Sequences were obtained from peripheral blood. The receptors here all came from a woman in her 70s with COVID-19, enrolled during active disease.

This chain uses TRBV28 with TRBJ1-2, with TRBD1 matching over 9 bases. V shed 10 bases, J shed 3 bases, and the junction held 6 bases outside the gene matches. CDR3 length: 13 amino acids. Per the germline V gene, CDR1 is MDHEN and CDR2 is SYDVKM. CDR3 loop: CAIHRGQDYGYTF. CDR3 nucleotides: TGTGCCATACACAGGGGGCAGGACTATGGCTACACCTTC.

The V gene is TRBV3-1 (or the pseudogene TRBV3-2), the J gene TRBJ1-2; 7 nucleotides line up with TRBD1. This CDR3 is built from 13 residues. CDR1 and CDR2 from the germline V gene are LGHDT and YNNKEL (reference sequence). V was pared by 5 bases and J by 6 bases, with 6 bases of the junction left unmatched. The CDR3 region has the DNA TGTGCCAGCAGCGAATGGACAGGCGATGGCTACACCTTC. It yields the protein CASSEWTGDGYTF.

The rearrangement links TRBV15 to TRBJ1-4, with 8 bases matching TRBD1. The V segment lost 4 bases and the J segment 6 bases; nucleotides outside the gene matches: 7. The CDR3 totals 15 residues. The germline CDR1 and CDR2 sequences are LNHNV and YYDKDF (reference sequence). The CDR3 is CATSKKDRVDEKLFF. The CDR3 DNA sequence: TGTGCCACCAGCAAGAAGGACAGGGTCGATGAAAAACTGTTTTTT.

This chain links TRBV4-2 with TRBJ2-3; TRBD2 matches 9 bases. The CDR3 extends over 16 amino acids. Germline lookup yields CDR1 LGHNA and CDR2 YNFKEQ. J lost 2 bases, V lost 4 bases, and 7 bases had no gene match. CDR3 nucleotides: TGTGCCAGCAGCCCTGGTCCTAGCGGGGCCACAGATACGCAGTATTTT. Its protein is CASSPGPSGATDTQYF.

V gene TRBV7-2 combines with J gene TRBJ2-3; D perhaps matches TRBD2 (5 bases). The germline CDR1 and CDR2 sequences are SGHTA and FQGNSA. V was cut by 0 bases and J by 0 bases, with 10 bases left in between. The length of the CDR3 is 16 residues. The CDR3 sequence: CASSLAGRRSTDTQYF. The CDR3 bases are TGTGCCAGCAGCTTAGCGGGAAGGAGGAGCACAGATACGCAGTATTTT.

The rearrangement uses TRBV6-6 and TRBJ1-1; D not certain. Germline assignment: CDR1 MNHNY and CDR2 SVGAGI (reference sequence). The CDR3 consists of 16 residues. Trimming left V 0 bases short and J 1 base short, with 12 bases between. CDR3 amino acids: CASSYSLRVRNTEAFF. The CDR3 DNA sequence: TGTGCCAGCAGTTACTCCCTCCGAGTTCGGAACACTGAAGCTTTCTTT.

This clone was observed once. This chain links TRBV7-2 with TRBJ1-2; TRBD1 matches at 9 bases. This CDR3 contains 15 residues. V was pared by 2 bases and J by 8 bases, with 9 bases of the junction left unmatched. Germline V CDR1 and CDR2: SGHTA, FQGNSA. The CDR3 DNA is TGTGCCAGCAGCTTAATTCGGGACAGGGCGAGAGGCTACACCTTC. Translated: CASSLIRDRARGYTF.

CDR3 amino acids: CASSSAKEVAGKETQYF. The CDR3 nucleotides are TGTGCCAGCAGCTCCGCCAAGGAGGTAGCGGGGAAAGAGACCCAGTACTTC. The chain couples TRBV5-4 to TRBJ2-5; 8 bases match TRBD2. Trimming at V came to 3 bases and at J to 3 bases, leaving 13 bases not matched to a gene. The CDR3 length is 17 residues. Germline V gene data show CDR1 as SGHNT and CDR2 as YYREEE (reference sequence).

This clone was found a few times. The rearrangement links TRBV3-1 (or the pseudogene TRBV3-2) to TRBJ2-7; TRBD2 aligns across 8 bases. CDR1 LGHDT and CDR2 YNNKEL come from the germline V gene (reference sequence). V gave up 0 bases and J gave up 4 bases; unmatched junction bases: 5. CDR3 length equals 15 residues. Here the CDR3 DNA reads TGTGCCAGCAGCCAAGAAGATCTAGCGGGTTACGAGCAGTACTTC. As protein: CASSQEDLAGYEQYF.

The chain carries TRBV27 and TRBJ1-5, with a tentative D call TRBD1 (5 bases). This CDR3 contains 17 residues. The germline V and J ends were trimmed by 5 bases and 7 bases, with 24 bases remaining between them. Germline V lookup: CDR1 MNHEY, CDR2 SMNVEV (reference sequence). The CDR3 nucleotides read TGTGCCAGCAGTCCCAACATGGGGGGGGGTGTCAAGCAGCCCCAGCATTTT. Its translation is CASSPNMGGGVKQPQHF.